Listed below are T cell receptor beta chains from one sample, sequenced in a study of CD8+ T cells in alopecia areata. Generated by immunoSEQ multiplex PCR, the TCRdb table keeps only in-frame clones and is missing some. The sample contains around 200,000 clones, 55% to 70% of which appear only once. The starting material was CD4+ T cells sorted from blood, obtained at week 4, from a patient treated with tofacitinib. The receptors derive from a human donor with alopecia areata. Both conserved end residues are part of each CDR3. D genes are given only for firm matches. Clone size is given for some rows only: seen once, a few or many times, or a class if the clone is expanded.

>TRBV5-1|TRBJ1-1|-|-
CASSSGLGGAEAFF
TGCGCCAGCAGCTCGGGGTTGGGCGGCGCTGAAGCTTTCTTT
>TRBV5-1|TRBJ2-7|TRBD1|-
CASSPGTGRVEQYF
TGCGCCAGCAGCCCCGGGACAGGAAGAGTCGAGCAGTACTTC
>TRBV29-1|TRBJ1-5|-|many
CSVADGLLGNQPQHF
TGCAGCGTCGCAGACGGACTCCTGGGCAATCAGCCCCAGCATTTT
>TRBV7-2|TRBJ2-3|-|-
CASSLTGSTDTQYF
TGTGCCAGCAGCTTAACCGGAAGCACAGATACGCAGTATTTT
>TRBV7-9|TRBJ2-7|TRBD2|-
CASSFPGGAYEQYF
TGTGCCAGCAGCTTCCCGGGGGGAGCCTACGAGCAGTACTTC
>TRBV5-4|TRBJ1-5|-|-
CASSLEPINQPQHF
TGTGCCAGCAGCTTGGAGCCGATCAATCAGCCCCAGCATTTT
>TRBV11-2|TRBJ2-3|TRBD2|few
CASSLDQPSGSSDTQYF
TGTGCCAGCAGCTTAGATCAGCCTAGCGGGAGTTCAGATACGCAGTATTTT
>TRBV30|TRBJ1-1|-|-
CAWSPGGAAFF
TGTGCCTGGAGTCCCGGGGGGGCGGCTTTCTTT
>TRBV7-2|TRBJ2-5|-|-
CASSLKQGQTQYF
TGTGCCAGCAGCTTAAAACAGGGACAGACCCAGTACTTC
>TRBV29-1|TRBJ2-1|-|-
CSGSTSYNEQFF
TGCAGCGGTTCGACTAGTTACAATGAGCAGTTCTTC
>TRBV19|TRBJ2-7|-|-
CASGTLRFDEQYF
TGTGCCAGTGGGACATTGAGGTTCGACGAGCAGTACTTC
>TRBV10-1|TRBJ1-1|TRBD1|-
CASRDSGGKAEAFF
TGCGCCAGCAGAGACTCAGGGGGGAAGGCTGAAGCTTTCTTT
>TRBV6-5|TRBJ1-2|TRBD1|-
CASKQGGSNYGYTF
TGTGCCAGCAAACAGGGGGGGAGTAACTATGGCTACACCTTC
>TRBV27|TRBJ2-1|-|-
CASSTPGGAGMNEQFF
TGTGCCAGCAGTACCCCCGGCGGGGCGGGAATGAATGAGCAGTTCTTC
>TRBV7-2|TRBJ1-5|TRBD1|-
CASGRGDQPQHF
TGTGCCAGTGGCAGGGGGGATCAGCCCCAGCATTTT
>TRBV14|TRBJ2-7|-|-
CASSHPPRGDAYEQYF
TGTGCCAGCAGCCATCCTCCCAGGGGAGATGCCTACGAGCAGTACTTC
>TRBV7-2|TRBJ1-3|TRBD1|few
CASSFTGQGSGNTIYF
TGTGCCAGCAGCTTTACGGGACAGGGCTCTGGAAACACCATATATTTT
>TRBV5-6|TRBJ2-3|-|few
CASSLFDTQYF
TGTGCCAGCAGCTTATTTGATACGCAGTATTTT
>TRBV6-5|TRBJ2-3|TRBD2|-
CASRRVAGELTQYF
TGTGCCAGCAGGAGAGTAGCGGGAGAGCTTACGCAGTATTTT
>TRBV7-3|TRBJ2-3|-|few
CASSLTVADTQYF
TGTGCCAGCAGCTTAACGGTGGCGGATACGCAGTATTTT
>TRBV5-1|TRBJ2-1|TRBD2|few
CASSLAASYNEQFF
TGCGCCAGCAGCCTAGCGGCCTCCTACAATGAGCAGTTCTTC
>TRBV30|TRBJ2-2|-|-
CAWRVQGGTGELFF
TGTGCCTGGAGGGTACAGGGCGGAACCGGGGAGCTGTTTTTT
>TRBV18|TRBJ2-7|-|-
CASSPLRGPPYEQYF
TGTGCCAGCTCACCATTGAGGGGTCCCCCCTACGAGCAGTACTTC
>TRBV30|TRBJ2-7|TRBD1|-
CACLPSGTVGEQYF
TGTGCCTGCCTCCCCTCCGGGACAGTGGGGGAGCAGTACTTC
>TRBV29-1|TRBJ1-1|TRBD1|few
CSAGQGRTEAFF
TGCAGCGCTGGACAGGGAAGAACTGAAGCTTTCTTT
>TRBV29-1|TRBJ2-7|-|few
CSGAKRGGNEQYF
TGCAGCGGTGCCAAGAGAGGGGGGAACGAGCAGTACTTC
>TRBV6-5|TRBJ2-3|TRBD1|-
CASSSLGTGADTQYF
TGTGCCAGCAGTTCCCTGGGGACAGGGGCAGATACGCAGTATTTT
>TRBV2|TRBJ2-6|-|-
CASSYGANVLTF
TGTGCCAGCAGTTATGGGGCCAACGTCCTGACTTTC
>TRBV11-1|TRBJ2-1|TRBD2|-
CASSPQGLAGEDEQFF
TGTGCCAGCAGCCCCCAAGGACTAGCGGGTGAAGATGAGCAGTTCTTC
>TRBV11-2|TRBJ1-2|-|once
CASSLAGALGYTF
TGTGCCAGCAGCTTAGCAGGGGCACTCGGCTACACCTTC
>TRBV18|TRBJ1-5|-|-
CASSPELLDQPQHF
TGTGCCAGCTCACCAGAATTGCTAGATCAGCCCCAGCATTTT
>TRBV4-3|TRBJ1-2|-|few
CASSRDGLDYGYTF
TGCGCCAGCAGCCGAGACGGTTTGGACTATGGCTACACCTTC